The clone carrying this T cell receptor (beta chain) was seen only once. Its antigen is unidentified. This CDR3 has 16 amino acids. The V gene's germline CDR1 is MDHEN and CDR2 SYDVKM. The V segment lost 7 bases and the J segment 3 bases; nucleotides outside the gene matches: 10. The data are from a study of memory CD4+ T cells and cytomegalovirus serostatus. About the research overall: Healthy Belgian adult donors included about nine CMV-positive and approximately 25 CMV-negative people. Regarding the study as a whole: Each of approximately 63 CMV-associated TCRbeta sequences occurred in one to five individuals. The CMV-associated TCR signature appears largely within the CD4+ memory repertoire.

The sort gate was single viable CD3+CD4+CD8-CD45RO+ cells for memory CD4+ T cells. CMV serostatus came from serum IgG against pp150, pp28, p38, p52. Assay: immunoSEQ multiplex PCR; the TCRdb copy retains only in-frame clones and omits some. Of some 44,000 clones in the sample, less than 85% were seen once. The clonotype was recovered from an adult in good health and CMV-seronegative. The J gene is TRBJ2-4, the V gene TRBV28; 9 bases fit TRBD2. Sequencing was performed on memory CD4+ T cells from blood. CDR3 nucleotide sequence: TGTGCCAGCACCATCGGCGGGGGGGCCGGCAAAAACATTCAGTACTTC. As protein: CASTIGGGAGKNIQYF.